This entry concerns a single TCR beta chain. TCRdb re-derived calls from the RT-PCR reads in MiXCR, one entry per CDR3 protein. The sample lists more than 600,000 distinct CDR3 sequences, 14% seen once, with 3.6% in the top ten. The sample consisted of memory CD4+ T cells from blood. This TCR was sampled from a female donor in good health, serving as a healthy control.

This CDR3 reads CASSPTRGGGGEQFF. In nucleotides, the CDR3 is TGCGCCAGCAGCCCCACCCGCGGTGGAGGCGGGGAGCAGTTCTTC. V usage is TRBV10-2 and J usage is TRBJ2-1; possible D gene TRBD2, 5 bases. CDR3 length: 15 residues. V was trimmed by 6 bases and J by 10 bases, leaving 22 bases between them. The V gene's germline CDR1 is WSHSY and CDR2 SAAADI.